Listed below are T cell receptor beta chains from one sample, sequenced in a study of CD8+CD57+ T cells in acquired aplastic anemia. One entry per CDR3 protein results from TCRdb running MiXCR on the reads. Altogether around 430,000 distinct CDR3 sequences are present, around a third being singletons, with the ten largest covering about 0.8%. The sequenced material came from sorted CD4+, CD8+, or CD8+CD57+ T cells (not recorded which) from PBMCs. The receptor source for this set is a human donor with aplastic anemia. The CDR3 runs from the conserved cysteine through the conserved F or W. Each record gives: V gene, J gene, D gene, clone size, CDR3 protein, CDR3 DNA. The D gene is left open where the match is weak. Some rows mark clone size as missing; the rest say once, few, many or name a class of expanded clone.

TRBV11-3	TRBJ2-3	.	.	CASSPPGSPDTQYF	TGTGCCAGCAGCCCCCCCGGGAGCCCAGATACGCAGTATTTT
TRBV19	TRBJ2-7	.	many	CATLSPFYEQYF	TGTGCCACCCTCTCCCCCTTTTACGAGCAGTACTTC
TRBV10-3	TRBJ2-7	.	few	CASSETTFYEQYF	TGTGCCAGCAGTGAGACAACTTTCTACGAGCAGTACTTC
TRBV19	TRBJ1-1	.	many	CASSQAAYTEAFF	TGTGCCAGTAGCCAGGCGGCCTACACTGAAGCTTTCTTT
TRBV20-1	TRBJ2-3	TRBD2	.	CSHLGLAGTTDTQYF	TGCAGCCATCTCGGACTAGCGGGGACCACAGATACGCAGTATTTT
TRBV10-3	TRBJ1-3	TRBD1	.	CAISVTGNTIYF	TGTGCCATCAGTGTGACAGGGAACACCATATATTTT
TRBV7-2	TRBJ1-2	.	many	CASSLARGGAGYTF	TGTGCCAGCAGCTTAGCGCGTGGGGGCGCTGGCTACACCTTC
TRBV6-5	TRBJ1-3	.	few	CASSYSTGFGSTIYF	TGTGCCAGCAGTTACTCGACAGGATTCGGAAGCACCATATATTTT
TRBV7-3	TRBJ2-3	TRBD2	.	CASSSRTSGSGDTQYF	TGTGCCAGCAGCTCCCGGACTAGCGGGAGTGGGGATACGCAGTATTTT
TRBV9	TRBJ2-7	TRBD2	few	CASSVGTSGRGGEQYF	TGTGCCAGCAGCGTAGGGACTAGCGGGAGGGGGGGCGAGCAGTACTTC
TRBV6-1	TRBJ1-5	.	many	CASTPFINSNQPQHF	TGTGCCAGCACTCCCTTTATCAATAGCAATCAGCCCCAGCATTTT
TRBV2	TRBJ2-3	TRBD2	.	CASSESRAGDLGYF	TGTGCCAGCAGTGAATCCCGGGCGGGAGATCTGGGGTATTTT
TRBV25-1	TRBJ2-7	.	.	CASSPSKVSYEQYF	TGTGCCAGCAGCCCTAGTAAGGTGTCCTACGAGCAGTACTTC
TRBV2	TRBJ1-5	TRBD1	many	CASTGGSNQPQHF	TGTGCCAGCACAGGGGGTTCAAATCAGCCCCAGCATTTT
TRBV14	TRBJ2-3	.	.	CASSGRGPKVDTQYF	TGTGCCAGCAGCGGGCGGGGCCCAAAGGTAGATACGCAGTATTTT
TRBV2	TRBJ2-7	.	.	CASSMSGGIYEQYF	TGTGCCAGCAGCATGTCTGGCGGGATCTACGAGCAGTACTTC
TRBV20-1	TRBJ1-1	TRBD1	.	CSARFQGAVLGTEAFF	TGCAGTGCTAGATTCCAGGGGGCTGTATTGGGTACTGAAGCTTTCTTT
TRBV12-3/TRBV12-4	TRBJ2-1	TRBD2	.	CASCTFSGRGYNEQFF	TGTGCCAGCTGTACGTTTAGCGGGAGAGGGTACAATGAGCAGTTCTTC
TRBV7-2	TRBJ1-2	.	few	CASSPSGGSSGYTF	TGTGCCAGCAGCCCTAGTGGGGGTAGCAGTGGCTACACCTTC
TRBV6-1	TRBJ2-3	TRBD1	.	CASRGQKKADTQYF	TGTGCCAGCAGGGGACAGAAGAAAGCAGATACGCAGTATTTT
TRBV7-9	TRBJ2-7	.	once	CASSLEFWEQYF	TGTGCCAGCAGCTTAGAGTTTTGGGAGCAGTACTTC
TRBV5-1	TRBJ2-1	TRBD2	.	CASSAWTSGLPNEQFF	TGCGCCAGCAGCGCCTGGACTAGCGGCCTCCCCAATGAGCAGTTCTTC
TRBV20-1	TRBJ1-1	.	many	CSANSVGRDTEAFF	TGCAGTGCGAACTCAGTCGGCAGGGACACTGAAGCTTTCTTT
TRBV30	TRBJ1-2	TRBD1	few	CAWSDRDRGYTF	TGTGCCTGGAGCGACAGGGATCGTGGCTACACCTTC
TRBV9	TRBJ2-2	TRBD1	few	CASSAQGLGTELFF	TGTGCCAGCAGCGCACAGGGGTTGGGAACGGAGCTGTTTTTT
TRBV7-9	TRBJ2-1	.	few	CASRKQGGGEQFF	TGTGCCAGCAGAAAACAGGGTGGGGGTGAGCAGTTCTTC
TRBV5-1	TRBJ2-1	TRBD2	.	CASSRSGSSSQNEQFF	TGCGCCAGCAGCCGTAGCGGGAGTTCGTCTCAGAATGAGCAGTTCTTC
TRBV5-6	TRBJ2-5	.	few	CASSFRTTTAYQETQYF	TGTGCCAGCAGCTTTAGGACAACGACTGCGTACCAAGAGACCCAGTACTTC
TRBV25-1	TRBJ2-7	.	few	CASSLYNGHPTYEQYF	TGTGCCAGCAGTTTGTACAACGGACACCCCACCTACGAGCAGTACTTC
TRBV2	TRBJ2-7	TRBD2	.	CASSSQRGVAYEQYF	TGTGCCAGCAGCTCGCAGCGGGGGGTAGCCTACGAGCAGTACTTC
TRBV5-1	TRBJ1-2	.	many	CASSLATEGGSGYTF	TGCGCCAGCAGCTTGGCCACGGAGGGAGGAAGTGGCTACACCTTC
TRBV12-3/TRBV12-4	TRBJ2-5	TRBD2	.	CASRSFSGPQETQYF	TGTGCCAGCAGGTCATTTAGCGGGCCACAAGAGACCCAGTACTTC
TRBV19	TRBJ2-3	.	many	CASTDRDTQYF	TGTGCCAGTACGGACAGAGATACGCAGTATTTT
TRBV7-2	TRBJ2-2	.	few	CASSLDYAPGELFF	TGTGCCAGCAGCTTAGATTATGCTCCCGGGGAGCTGTTTTTT
TRBV29-1	TRBJ2-1	TRBD2	many	CSVLAGASNEQFF	TGCAGCGTTTTAGCGGGAGCCTCCAATGAGCAGTTCTTC
TRBV27	TRBJ1-4	.	.	CASKPGQGATNEKLFF	TGTGCCAGCAAACCTGGGCAGGGCGCAACTAATGAAAAACTGTTTTTT
TRBV2	TRBJ2-7	.	many	CASIGTGAEQYF	TGTGCCAGCATCGGAACTGGGGCCGAGCAGTACTTC
TRBV25-1	TRBJ2-1	.	many	CASSTTGGYNEQFF	TGTGCCAGCAGCACGACCGGGGGATACAATGAGCAGTTCTTC
TRBV7-8	TRBJ2-7	TRBD2	many	CASSQQILAEISYEQYF	TGTGCCAGCAGCCAACAGATACTAGCGGAGATCTCCTACGAGCAGTACTTC
TRBV7-2	TRBJ1-2	.	many	CASSFTLGRGYTF	TGTGCCAGCAGCTTTACTCTCGGAAGGGGCTACACCTTC
TRBV19	TRBJ1-5	.	.	CASSPPGWDQPQHF	TGTGCCAGTAGCCCCCCGGGGTGGGACCAGCCCCAGCATTTT
TRBV25-1	TRBJ1-5	.	once	CASSEAGTGAYEQYFGPGNQPQHF	.
TRBV20-1	TRBJ1-2	.	many	CSARVGVGYTF	TGCAGTGCTAGAGTGGGGGTTGGCTACACCTTC
TRBV2	TRBJ2-2	TRBD1	.	CASSVQGAAGTGELFF	TGTGCCAGCAGCGTACAGGGGGCCGCGGGCACCGGGGAGCTGTTTTTT
TRBV2	TRBJ1-1	.	many	CASSVEGLNTEAFF	TGTGCCAGCAGTGTTGAGGGCTTGAACACTGAAGCTTTCTTT
TRBV20-1	TRBJ2-3	.	many	CSARSLPTDTQYF	TGCAGTGCTAGGTCCCTACCCACAGATACGCAGTATTTT
TRBV7-2	TRBJ2-7	.	.	CASSFSDVGVYEQYF	TGTGCCAGCAGCTTCTCGGACGTAGGCGTTTACGAGCAGTACTTC
TRBV11-3	TRBJ2-2	.	once	CASSLGGNTGGPFF	TGTGCCAGCAGCTTAGGAGGGAACACCGGGGGGCCGTTTTTT
TRBV7-3	TRBJ1-5	.	.	CASSLRVEILPNDSNQPQHF	TGTGCCAGCAGCTTAAGGGTTGAGATCCTTCCGAACGACAGCAATCAGCCCCAGCATTTT
TRBV6-5	TRBJ1-3	.	many	CASSYFDSGNTIYF	TGTGCCAGCAGTTACTTCGACTCTGGAAACACCATATATTTT
TRBV29-1	TRBJ1-6	TRBD1	many	CSGQGSNSPLHF	TGCAGCGGACAGGGATCAAATTCACCCCTCCACTTT
TRBV7-9	TRBJ2-7	.	few	CASSPPEGIYEQYF	TGTGCCAGCTCACCACCGGAAGGGATCTACGAGCAGTACTTC
TRBV11-2	TRBJ2-7	.	few	CASSLDAQIYEQYF	TGTGCCAGCAGCTTAGACGCGCAGATTTACGAGCAGTACTTC
TRBV15	TRBJ1-5	TRBD1	.	CATSRDQGGTNQPQHF	TGTGCCACCAGCAGAGATCAGGGGGGAACCAATCAGCCCCAGCATTTT
TRBV7-2	TRBJ1-3	.	.	CASSPDTTQGNTIYF	TGTGCCAGCAGCCCCGACACGACCCAGGGAAACACCATATATTTT
TRBV6-2/TRBV6-3	TRBJ1-5	.	.	CASTPGRLKWAQHF	TGTGCCAGCACTCCGGGACGGCTGAAATGGGCCCAGCATTTT